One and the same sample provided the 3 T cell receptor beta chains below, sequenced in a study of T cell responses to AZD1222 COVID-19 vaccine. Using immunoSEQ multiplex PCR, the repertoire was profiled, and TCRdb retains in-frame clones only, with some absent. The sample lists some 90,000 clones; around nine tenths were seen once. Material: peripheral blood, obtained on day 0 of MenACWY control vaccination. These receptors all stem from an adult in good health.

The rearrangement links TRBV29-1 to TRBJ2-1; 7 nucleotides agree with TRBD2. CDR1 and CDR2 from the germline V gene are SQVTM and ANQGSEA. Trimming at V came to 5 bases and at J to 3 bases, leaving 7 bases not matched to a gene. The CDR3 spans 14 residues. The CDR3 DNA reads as TGCAGCGTTAACCGACTAGCTGTCTACAATGAGCAGTTCTTC. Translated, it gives CSVNRLAVYNEQFF.

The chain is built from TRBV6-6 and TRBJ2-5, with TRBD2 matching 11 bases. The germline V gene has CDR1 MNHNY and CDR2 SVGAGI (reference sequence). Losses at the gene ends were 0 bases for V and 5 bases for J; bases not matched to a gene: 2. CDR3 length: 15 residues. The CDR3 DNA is TGTGCCAGCAGTTACTCAGTAGCGGGAGGGGAGACCCAGTACTTC. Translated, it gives CASSYSVAGGETQYF.

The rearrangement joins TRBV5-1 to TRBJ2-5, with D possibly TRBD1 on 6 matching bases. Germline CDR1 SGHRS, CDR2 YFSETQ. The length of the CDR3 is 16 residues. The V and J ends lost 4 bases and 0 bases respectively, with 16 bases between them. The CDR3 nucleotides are TGCGCCAGCAGCCCCCCCCGGACAGACTACCAAGAGACCCAGTACTTC. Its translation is CASSPPRTDYQETQYF.